These T cell receptor beta chains were read from a single sample in a study of blood T cell repertoires in COVID-19. Profiled with immunoSEQ multiplex PCR; TCRdb holds only in-frame clones, not every one. The repertoire has hundreds of thousands of clones, 85% of them found once; the top ten carry 18%. The sample was PBMCs or T cells enriched from blood (not recorded which). These TCRs come from a man aged 40-49 years who had recovered from COVID-19. The CDR3 runs from the conserved cysteine through the conserved F or W. The order of the fields is clone size, D gene, J gene, V gene, CDR3 protein, CDR3 DNA. D genes are given only for firm matches. Not all rows give a size; the values are once, few, many and, for expanded clones, a class.

size: .
D: .
J: TRBJ2-7
V: TRBV7-9
CDR3: CASSSPRRTVSSDEQYF
DNA: TGTGCCAGCAGCTCCCCCCGTCGGACAGTTTCCTCGGACGAGCAGTACTTC

size: .
D: TRBD1
J: TRBJ1-1
V: TRBV6-5
CDR3: CASSYTLTGGTEAFF
DNA: TGTGCCAGCAGTTACACACTAACAGGGGGCACTGAAGCTTTCTTT

size: .
D: TRBD1
J: TRBJ2-5
V: TRBV25-1
CDR3: CASSGQGTQETQYF
DNA: TGTGCCAGCAGCGGACAGGGAACGCAAGAGACCCAGTACTTC

size: .
D: .
J: TRBJ1-6
V: TRBV27
CDR3: CASRPDIPFSPLHF
DNA: TGTGCCAGCCGCCCCGACATCCCTTTTTCACCCCTCCACTTT

size: .
D: .
J: TRBJ1-1
V: TRBV3-1/TRBV3-2
CDR3: CASSQGRDTEAFF
DNA: TGTGCCAGCAGCCAAGGCAGGGACACTGAAGCTTTCTTT

size: .
D: TRBD2
J: TRBJ2-1
V: TRBV4-1
CDR3: CASSQDLRWGEGSSYNEQFF
DNA: TGCGCCAGCAGCCAAGATCTGAGGTGGGGGGAGGGATCCTCCTACAATGAGCAGTTCTTC

size: .
D: TRBD1
J: TRBJ1-6
V: TRBV30
CDR3: CAWSPGGSPLHF
DNA: TGTGCCTGGAGTCCAGGGGGATCACCCCTCCACTTT

size: .
D: .
J: TRBJ1-2
V: TRBV15
CDR3: CATSRDRGGGTNYGYTF
DNA: TGTGCCACCAGCAGAGATCGGGGCGGGGGAACTAACTATGGCTACACCTTC

size: .
D: TRBD1
J: TRBJ1-3
V: TRBV4-2
CDR3: CASSQGTGPGNTIYF
DNA: TGTGCCAGCAGCCAAGGGACAGGGCCTGGAAACACCATATATTTT

size: once
D: .
J: TRBJ1-5
V: TRBV7-8
CDR3: CASSFAGGQPQHF
DNA: TGTGCCAGCAGCTTTGCAGGTGGACAGCCCCAGCATTTT

size: .
D: TRBD2
J: TRBJ2-7
V: TRBV2
CDR3: CASTSGSYEQYF
DNA: TGTGCCTCGACTAGCGGGAGCTACGAGCAGTACTTC

size: .
D: .
J: TRBJ2-7
V: TRBV30
CDR3: CAWSRESSYEQYF
DNA: TGTGCCTGGAGTCGGGAAAGCTCCTACGAGCAGTACTTC

size: few
D: .
J: TRBJ2-7
V: TRBV27
CDR3: CASSFRGEQYF
DNA: TGTGCCAGCAGTTTCCGGGGCGAGCAGTACTTC

size: .
D: .
J: TRBJ1-3
V: TRBV7-9
CDR3: CASSSRDSGNTIYF
DNA: TGTGCCAGCAGCTCACGGGACTCTGGAAACACCATATATTTT

size: few
D: TRBD2
J: TRBJ2-1
V: TRBV7-8
CDR3: CASSLAGSGRARSYNEQFF
DNA: TGTGCCAGCAGCTTAGCAGGTAGCGGGAGGGCCAGATCCTACAATGAGCAGTTCTTC

size: .
D: .
J: TRBJ2-2
V: TRBV12-3/TRBV12-4
CDR3: CASSLVAGELFF
DNA: TGTGCCAGCAGTTTAGTCGCGGGGGAGCTGTTTTTT

size: .
D: .
J: TRBJ2-7
V: TRBV4-1
CDR3: CASSQERTGVYEQYF
DNA: TGCGCCAGCAGCCAAGAGAGGACGGGGGTTTACGAGCAGTACTTC

size: few
D: .
J: TRBJ1-1
V: TRBV28
CDR3: CASSLRTEAFF
DNA: TGTGCCAGCAGTCTACGGACTGAAGCTTTCTTT

size: .
D: TRBD1
J: TRBJ1-4
V: TRBV11-1
CDR3: CASSDAQGLDEKLFF
DNA: TGTGCCAGCAGCGATGCACAGGGGTTAGATGAAAAACTGTTTTTT

size: many
D: .
J: TRBJ1-2
V: TRBV7-2
CDR3: CASSRDSSVGGYTF
DNA: TGTGCCAGCAGCCGGGACTCCTCAGTAGGGGGCTACACCTTC

size: .
D: .
J: TRBJ2-5
V: TRBV30
CDR3: CAWSVGQKKETQYF
DNA: TGTGCCTGGAGTGTTGGACAGAAAAAAGAGACCCAGTACTTC

size: .
D: TRBD2
J: TRBJ2-1
V: TRBV6-6
CDR3: CATRGVRVHNEQFF
DNA: TGTGCTACGCGGGGGGTCAGGGTCCACAATGAGCAGTTCTTC

size: .
D: TRBD2
J: TRBJ2-7
V: TRBV27
CDR3: CASSWSLAGGYEQYF
DNA: TGTGCCAGCAGTTGGTCCCTAGCGGGGGGATACGAGCAGTACTTC

size: .
D: .
J: TRBJ2-5
V: TRBV4-1
CDR3: CASSQGRIWQIREETQYF
DNA: TGCGCCAGCAGCCAAGGGCGGATCTGGCAGATCAGAGAAGAGACCCAGTACTTC

size: .
D: TRBD1
J: TRBJ2-7
V: TRBV6-1
CDR3: CASSEANRGISYEQYF
DNA: TGTGCCAGCAGTGAAGCAAACAGGGGAATCTCCTACGAGCAGTACTTC

size: few
D: TRBD2
J: TRBJ2-7
V: TRBV3-1/TRBV3-2
CDR3: CASSDSGRGAEQYF
DNA: TGTGCCAGCAGCGATAGCGGGAGGGGAGCCGAGCAGTACTTC

size: .
D: .
J: TRBJ2-1
V: TRBV7-6
CDR3: CASSLVRANEQFF
DNA: TGTGCCAGCAGCTTAGTGAGGGCCAATGAGCAGTTCTTC

size: .
D: .
J: TRBJ1-5
V: TRBV27
CDR3: CASSTRGLVQHF
DNA: TGTGCCAGCAGTACCAGGGGTTTGGTCCAGCATTTT

size: once
D: .
J: TRBJ2-1
V: TRBV27
CDR3: CASSPTVQGYNEQFF
DNA: TGTGCCAGCAGTCCGACAGTCCAGGGTTACAATGAGCAGTTCTTC

size: .
D: .
J: TRBJ1-2
V: TRBV4-3
CDR3: CASSQDRDTNYGYTF
DNA: TGCGCCAGCAGCCAGGACCGGGACACAAACTATGGCTACACCTTC

size: once
D: TRBD1
J: TRBJ2-1
V: TRBV27
CDR3: CASSRTGSYNEQFF
DNA: TGTGCCAGCAGCCGGACAGGATCCTACAATGAGCAGTTCTTC

size: .
D: .
J: TRBJ2-6
V: TRBV4-1
CDR3: CASSQEDGRLANVLTF
DNA: TGCGCCAGCAGCCAGGAGGACGGACGACTGGCCAACGTCCTGACTTTC

size: .
D: .
J: TRBJ1-2
V: TRBV24-1
CDR3: CATTRTVYGYTF
DNA: TGTGCCACCACCCGGACAGTATATGGCTACACCTTC

size: .
D: TRBD1
J: TRBJ1-1
V: TRBV11-3
CDR3: CASSLETGGPTIF
DNA: TGTGCCAGCAGCTTGGAAACAGGGGGCCCCACCATTTTT

size: .
D: .
J: TRBJ2-7
V: TRBV10-3
CDR3: CAISESSAPLREQYF
DNA: TGTGCCATCAGTGAGTCCTCAGCCCCTTTGAGGGAGCAGTACTTC

size: .
D: TRBD1
J: TRBJ1-2
V: TRBV12-5
CDR3: CASGLGQGRQYGYTF
DNA: TGTGCTAGTGGTTTGGGACAGGGGAGGCAGTATGGCTACACCTTC

size: once
D: TRBD2
J: TRBJ2-1
V: TRBV5-1
CDR3: CASSFALSRGSSHEQFF
DNA: TGCGCCAGCAGCTTTGCCCTCTCTCGCGGGAGTTCCCATGAGCAGTTCTTC

size: .
D: TRBD2
J: TRBJ2-7
V: TRBV29-1
CDR3: CSPGSGGPSYEQYF
DNA: TGCAGCCCCGGCTCGGGAGGGCCATCTTACGAGCAGTACTTC